The entry below describes one T cell receptor beta chain. What it binds is unknown. PCR used 60 Vbeta primers and 13 Jbeta primers. Generated by immunoSEQ multiplex PCR, the TCRdb table keeps only in-frame clones and is missing some. In the table there are roughly 200,000 clones, 80% to 90% of which are singletons. Unmatched junction bases numbered 8, after V lost 5 bases and J lost 14 bases. Germline values: CDR1 SGHTA, CDR2 FQGNSA. This CDR3 is built from 11 residues. The data derive from a study of cytomegalovirus exposure and HLA in healthy donors. Findings and limits, study-wide: Later analysis revealed greater clonal expansion in HLA-associated TCR beta chains than in equally common others.

This TCR came from a man younger than 45 in good health and CMV-seronegative. The chain is built from TRBV7-2 and TRBJ1-1; the match to TRBD1 covers 7 bases. Material for sequencing was PBMCs. CDR3 sequence: CASSMGQSRFF. CDR3 DNA: TGTGCCAGCAGCATGGGACAGTCCAGGTTCTTT.